The 2 T cell receptor beta chains presented below share a single source sample, sequenced in a study of post-analysis software for immune sequencing data. General study points: Higher frequency in patients than in controls was seen for about five TRBV segments, with TRBV5-6, TRBV5-1 and TRBV20-1 among them.

The antigens for these receptors are not known. Unique molecular identifiers were present in the TCR beta cDNA libraries. TCRdb re-derived calls from the PCR reads in MiXCR, one entry per CDR3 protein. The profile shows hundreds of thousands of distinct CDR3 sequences, 25% to 30% of them singletons. Sequenced material: blood. These receptor sequences come from a girl under 18 with multiple sclerosis.

This clonotype has more than one count but fewer than ten. The rearrangement links TRBV20-1 to TRBJ2-3; D remains unclear. V was clipped by 2 bases and J by 0 bases, with 9 bases between them. The germline gives CDR1 DFQATT, CDR2 SNEGSKA (reference sequence). The length of the CDR3 is 14 residues. The CDR3 nucleotides are TGCAGTGCTAGACCCGCAGTTAGCACAGATACGCAGTATTTT. It is translated as CSARPAVSTDTQYF.

This clonotype was recorded once. The CDR3 DNA follows: TGTGCCAGCAGTCCGGGGAAGAGCAATCAGCCCCAGCATTTT. This sequence encodes CASSPGKSNQPQHF. The V call is TRBV2, the J call TRBJ1-5, with D hard to call. CDR1 and CDR2 (germline): SNHLY, FYNNEI. The CDR3 is 14 amino acids. With 5 bases removed from V and 1 base from J, the gap between germline ends came to 9 bases.